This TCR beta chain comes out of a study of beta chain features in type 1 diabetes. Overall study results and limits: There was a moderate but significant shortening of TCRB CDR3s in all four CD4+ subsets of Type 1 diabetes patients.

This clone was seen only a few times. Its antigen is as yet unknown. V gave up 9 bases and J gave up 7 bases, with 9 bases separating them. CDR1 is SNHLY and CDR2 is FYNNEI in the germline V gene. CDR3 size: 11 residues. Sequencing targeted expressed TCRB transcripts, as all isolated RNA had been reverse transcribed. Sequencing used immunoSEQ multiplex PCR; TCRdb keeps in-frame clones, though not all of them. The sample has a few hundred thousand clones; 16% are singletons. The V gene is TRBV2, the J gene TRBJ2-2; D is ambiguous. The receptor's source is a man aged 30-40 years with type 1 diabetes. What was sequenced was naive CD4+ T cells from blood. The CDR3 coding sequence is TGTGCCAGTAGGTCAGGCGGGGAGCTGTTTTTT. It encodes CASRSGGELFF.